This TCR beta chain emerged from a study of blood T cell repertoires in COVID-19. Libraries were prepared by immunoSEQ multiplex PCR; TCRdb keeps only in-frame clonotypes and omits some of them. This sample has tens of thousands of clones, with approximately 90% found just once. The CDR3 is 18 residues long. Trimming cost V 2 bases and J 2 bases; bases outside gene matches: 15. Germline values: CDR1 MDHEN, CDR2 SYDVKM. This clonotype originated in a man aged 50 to 60 with active COVID-19. The specimen sequenced was peripheral blood. This chain links TRBV28 with TRBJ2-7; TRBD2 aligns across 7 bases. CDR3 amino acids: CASSLPYFVSGDPYEQYF. The DNA for the CDR3 is TGTGCCAGCAGTTTACCCTATTTTGTCAGCGGGGACCCCTACGAGCAGTACTTC.